Listed below are T cell receptor beta chains from one sample, sequenced in a study of blood T cell repertoires in COVID-19. TCRdb's copy holds only in-frame clones and misses some; the assay was immunoSEQ multiplex PCR. The table includes around 250,000 clones, less than 90% detected once. The sequenced sample was peripheral blood. The receptor source for this set is a woman aged 35 to 49 who had recovered from COVID-19. Each CDR3 is given with its conserved first and last residue. A D gene is named only where the DNA matches it firmly. Size tells how often a clone was seen (once, few, many) or the class of an expanded clone, and some rows leave it out.

v_call	d_call	j_call	clone_size	cdr3_aa	cdr3_nt
TRBV4-1	NA	TRBJ1-1	NA	CASSETRGPEAFF	TGCGCCAGCAGCGAAACCAGAGGGCCAGAAGCTTTCTTT
TRBV28	TRBD2	TRBJ2-3	NA	CASSLHPPSGNTDTQYF	TGTGCCAGCAGTTTACATCCTCCTAGCGGAAACACAGATACGCAGTATTTT
TRBV5-1	TRBD1	TRBJ2-2	NA	CASSHRTGPNTGELFF	TGCGCCAGCAGCCATCGGACAGGGCCGAACACCGGGGAGCTGTTTTTT
TRBV6-5	TRBD1	TRBJ1-5	NA	CASRGGGEQPQHF	TGTGCCAGCAGAGGAGGGGGCGAGCAGCCCCAGCATTTT
TRBV2	NA	TRBJ2-7	NA	CASSREGVEQYF	TGTGCCAGCAGCAGAGAAGGGGTCGAGCAGTACTTC
TRBV28	NA	TRBJ2-2	NA	CASKGPANTGELFF	TGTGCCAGTAAGGGGCCAGCGAACACCGGGGAGCTGTTTTTT
TRBV7-9	NA	TRBJ2-4	NA	CASTSRGAGENIQYF	TGTGCCAGCACCTCCCGGGGGGCGGGCGAGAACATTCAGTACTTC
TRBV4-1	NA	TRBJ2-7	NA	CASSPGHGSYEQYF	TGCGCCAGCAGCCCGGGTCACGGATCCTACGAGCAGTACTTC
TRBV15	NA	TRBJ1-3	NA	CATSRDRGGNTIYF	TGTGCCACCAGCAGAGACCGAGGGGGAAACACCATATATTTT
TRBV7-9	TRBD1	TRBJ1-2	NA	CASSLGQSYGYTF	TGTGCCAGCAGCCTGGGACAGTCCTATGGCTACACCTTC
TRBV11-2	TRBD1	TRBJ2-7	once	CASTAGTGMYEQYF	TGTGCCAGCACGGCCGGGACAGGGATGTACGAGCAGTACTTC
TRBV3-1/TRBV3-2	TRBD1	TRBJ1-1	NA	CASSQQGAREAFF	TGTGCCAGCAGCCAGCAGGGGGCGAGGGAAGCTTTCTTT
TRBV2	NA	TRBJ2-1	NA	CASGRGSQFF	TGTGCCAGCGGTAGGGGCAGTCAGTTCTTC
TRBV2	NA	TRBJ1-5	NA	CASNSGGQPQHF	TGTGCCAGCAACAGCGGGGGTCAGCCCCAGCATTTT
TRBV18	NA	TRBJ1-2	NA	CASSPSGGPNYGYTF	TGTGCCAGCTCACCTTCGGGTGGTCCTAACTATGGCTACACCTTC
TRBV11-3	NA	TRBJ2-7	NA	CASSSQGGDYEQYF	TGTGCCAGCAGCTCCCAGGGAGGAGACTACGAGCAGTACTTC
TRBV2	NA	TRBJ2-1	NA	CASSPPGRTSYNEQFF	TGTGCCAGCAGCCCTCCGGGGAGAACCTCCTACAATGAGCAGTTCTTC
TRBV27	TRBD2	TRBJ2-1	NA	CASSLFPGLETLNEQFF	TGTGCCAGCAGTTTATTCCCGGGACTAGAGACCCTCAATGAGCAGTTCTTC
TRBV15	NA	TRBJ1-1	NA	CATSRDKLTDTEAFF	TGTGCCACCAGCAGAGATAAATTAACGGACACTGAAGCTTTCTTT
TRBV6-1	NA	TRBJ1-2	NA	CASGDRDYGYTF	TGTGCCAGCGGTGATCGTGACTATGGCTACACCTTC
TRBV27	NA	TRBJ2-3	NA	CASSPQRGGWDTQYF	TGTGCCAGCAGTCCCCAGAGGGGGGGCTGGGATACGCAGTATTTT
TRBV6-1	TRBD1	TRBJ2-7	NA	CASSEGTGGSYEQYF	TGTGCCAGCAGTGAAGGTACAGGGGGCTCCTACGAGCAGTACTTC
TRBV6-5	NA	TRBJ1-5	many	CASRPDWGGNQPQHF	TGTGCCAGCAGACCAGACTGGGGAGGGAATCAGCCCCAGCATTTT
TRBV24-1	TRBD1	TRBJ1-2	NA	CATSSRDRFHGYTF	TGTGCCACCAGCTCTAGGGACAGGTTTCATGGCTACACCTTC
TRBV27	NA	TRBJ2-3	NA	CASSFGPRGTDTQYF	TGTGCCAGCAGTTTCGGGCCCCGGGGGACAGATACGCAGTATTTT
TRBV15	TRBD2	TRBJ2-2	NA	CATSIGLAGGTGELFF	TGTGCCACCAGCATCGGACTAGCGGGGGGGACCGGGGAGCTGTTTTTT
TRBV6-1	NA	TRBJ1-2	NA	CASSGHRFITNYGYTF	TGTGCCAGCAGTGGACACCGATTTATTACTAACTATGGCTACACCTTC
TRBV5-1	TRBD1	TRBJ1-1	NA	CASSSLQGTGNTEAFF	TGCGCCAGCAGCTCCCTACAGGGGACGGGAAACACTGAAGCTTTCTTT
TRBV3-1/TRBV3-2	NA	TRBJ2-6	few	CASSQDSAQYSGANVLTF	TGTGCCAGCAGCCAAGATAGTGCACAGTACTCTGGGGCCAACGTCCTGACTTTC